The 20 T cell receptor beta chains below were found in one sample sequenced in a study of T cell responses to AZD1222 COVID-19 vaccine. Libraries were prepared by immunoSEQ multiplex PCR; TCRdb keeps only in-frame clonotypes and omits some of them. The table records over 100,000 clones, approximately 87% of them present only once. The sequencing used peripheral blood, collected on day 0 of AZD1222 vaccination. Every receptor here comes from an adult in good health.

CDR3 protein: CASIAAGGMVTDTQYF. The CDR3 region has the DNA TGTGCCAGCATCGCGGCTGGGGGGATGGTCACAGATACGCAGTATTTT. This sequence joins TRBV5-4 and TRBJ2-3, with D possibly matching TRBD2 (6 bases). CDR3 length equals 16 residues. Per germline, CDR1 SGHNT and CDR2 YYREEE (reference sequence). V dropped 6 bases and J dropped 2 bases, with 19 bases sitting between them.

This sequence joins TRBV24-1 and TRBJ2-2, with no clear D. The germline gives CDR1 KGHDR, CDR2 SFDVKD. The CDR3 is 14 residues long. The V and J ends lost 6 bases and 8 bases respectively, with 15 bases between them. CDR3 sequence: CATSLGSVSGELFF. The CDR3 DNA reads TGTGCCACCAGTCTGGGGTCGGTCTCTGGGGAGCTGTTTTTT.

This sequence joins TRBV6-5 and TRBJ2-2, with no clear D. V was trimmed by 6 bases and J by 7 bases, leaving 9 bases between them. Germline CDR1 is MNHEY and CDR2 is SVGAGI. There are 12 residues in the CDR3. This chain's CDR3 is CASRSVGGELFF. The CDR3, as DNA: TGTGCCAGCAGGTCAGTCGGCGGGGAGCTGTTTTTT.

This clone appeared a few times. The chain uses TRBV6-2 or TRBV6-3 and TRBJ1-1, with a possible D match to TRBD1 (6 bases). The CDR3 loop spans 13 amino acids. V lost 5 bases to trimming and J lost 5 bases, with 12 bases between them. CDR1 and CDR2 (germline): MNHEY, SVGEGT. The CDR3 loop reads CASSEGGRTEAFF. CDR3 bases: TGTGCCAGCAGTGAGGGGGGACGGACTGAAGCTTTCTTT.

This clone came up once. The genes are TRBV7-3 and TRBJ2-2; possibly TRBD2 for D (6 bases). The CDR3 loop spans 14 amino acids. Germline V gene sequence: CDR1 SGHTA, CDR2 FQGTGA. Deletions cut 3 bases from V and 5 bases from J, with 10 bases between. The CDR3 reads CASSFGGNTGELFF. CDR3 nucleotide sequence: TGTGCCAGCAGCTTCGGAGGGAATACCGGGGAGCTGTTTTTT.

This clone was seen once. This chain connects TRBV6-6 to TRBJ1-5, with TRBD1 identical over 9 bases. CDR1 and CDR2 (germline): MNHNY, SVGAGI (reference sequence). V was pared by 6 bases and J by 7 bases, with 10 bases of the junction left unmatched. CDR3 length: 15 residues. The CDR3 reads CASRERGQGRQPQHF. The CDR3 DNA reads as TGTGCCAGCAGAGAGAGGGGACAGGGTCGGCAGCCCCAGCATTTT.

This clone appeared a single time. The V and J genes are TRBV21-1 and TRBJ1-5. TRBV21-1 is a pseudogene. The CDR3 has 16 amino acids. CDR3 nucleotide sequence: TGTGCCAGCAGCAAAGAGCCAGGGGTCGCGGGGCAGCCCCAGCATTTT. Encoded protein: CASSKEPGVAGQPQHF.

The J gene is TRBJ2-7, the V gene TRBV3-1 (or the pseudogene TRBV3-2); D could derive from TRBD1 or TRBD2 (5 bases each). Germline V CDR1 and CDR2: LGHDT, YNNKEL (reference sequence). V was cut by 4 bases and J by 2 bases, with 15 bases left in between. The CDR3 length is 15 residues. CDR3 bases: TGTGCCAGCAGCCCCCGCCGGGGCCTTACCTACGAGCAGTACTTC. This translates into CASSPRRGLTYEQYF.

The chain couples TRBV19 to TRBJ2-7; 10 nucleotides match TRBD2. The CDR3 length is 15 residues. With V trimmed by 6 bases and J by 2 bases, 7 bases remained unmatched. CDR1 and CDR2 (germline): LNHDA, SQIVND (reference sequence). CDR3 amino acids: CASSATSGEAYEQYF. For the CDR3, the DNA is TGTGCCAGTAGCGCCACTAGCGGGGAGGCCTACGAGCAGTACTTC.

V is TRBV18 and J is TRBJ1-3, with D unresolved. CDR1 and CDR2 (germline): KGHSH, LQKENI. CDR3 length: 14 residues. Trimming took 8 bases from V and 0 from J, leaving 11 bases between them. The chain's CDR3 is CASKGALSGNTIYF. In DNA, the CDR3 is TGTGCCAGCAAGGGAGCCCTCTCTGGAAACACCATATATTTT.

V is TRBV19 and J is TRBJ1-2; D is unresolved. V was shortened by 7 bases and J by 4 bases, with 10 bases between the two germline ends. Germline V gene lookup returns CDR1 LNHDA and CDR2 SQIVND (reference sequence). The CDR3 totals 12 residues. CDR3: CASKVGSYGYTF. CDR3 coding DNA: TGTGCCAGTAAGGTCGGATCCTATGGCTACACCTTC. Together with reference TRBV19 and TRBJ1-2, the CDR3 gives the full variable domain: DGGITQSPKYLFRKEGQNVTLSCEQNLNHDAMYWYRQDPGQGLRLIYYSQIVNDFQKGDIAEGYSVSREKKESFPLTVTSAQKNPTAFYLCASKVGSYGYTFGSGTRLTVV.

V and J are TRBV5-4 and TRBJ2-7, with D perhaps given as TRBD1 or TRBD2 (6 bases each). The length of the CDR3 is 15 residues. The germline CDR1 and CDR2 sequences are SGHNT and YYREEE (reference sequence). Trimming shortened V by 0 bases and J by 3 bases, and 13 bases separated the two germline ends. The CDR3 coding sequence is TGTGCCAGCAGCTTGGCGGGGGCCGCAGGCTACGAGCAGTACTTC. This encodes CASSLAGAAGYEQYF.

This clone was counted between two and nine times. V and J are TRBV7-6 and TRBJ2-3; 14 bases match TRBD2. In germline, CDR1 is SGHVS, CDR2 FNYEAQ. J was trimmed by 1 base and V by 4 bases; bases with no gene match: 10. This CDR3 is built from 19 residues. The CDR3 sequence is CASSSETSGRARGTDTQYF. The CDR3 DNA sequence: TGTGCCAGCAGCTCCGAGACTAGCGGGAGGGCCCGGGGCACAGATACGCAGTATTTT.

The V and J genes are TRBV18 and TRBJ2-5; 8 bases line up with TRBD1. Germline V gives CDR1 KGHSH, CDR2 LQKENI. V shed 6 bases and J 5 bases; nucleotides not matched to a gene: 8. This CDR3 is 14 amino acids long. The CDR3 is CASSPTGVMETQYF. In nucleotides, the CDR3 is TGTGCCAGCTCTCCGACAGGGGTCATGGAGACCCAGTACTTC. Together with reference TRBV18 and TRBJ2-5, the CDR3 gives the full variable domain: NAGVMQNPRHLVRRRGQEARLRCSPMKGHSHVYWYRQLPEEGLKFMVYLQKENIIDESGMPKERFSAEFPKEGPSILRIQQVVRGDSAAYFCASSPTGVMETQYFGPGTRLLVL.

The chain is built from TRBV6-2 or TRBV6-3 and TRBJ1-5; D may be TRBD1 (6 bases). Germline CDR1 reads MNHEY; CDR2 reads SVGEGT. V gave up 4 bases and J gave up 2 bases, with 15 bases separating them. CDR3 size: 16 residues. In nucleotides, the CDR3 is TGTGCCAGCAGTTCCCGTCAAGGGGGAGGCAATCAGCCCCAGCATTTT. Encoded protein: CASSSRQGGGNQPQHF.

This chain joins TRBV7-2 and TRBJ2-1, with a weak D call TRBD2 (5 bases). The CDR3 consists of 13 residues. The V end was cut by 5 bases, the J end by 6 bases, with 11 bases between. The germline V gene encodes CDR1 SGHTA and CDR2 FQGNSA. CDR3 sequence: CASSGARANEQFF. For the CDR3, the DNA is TGTGCCAGCAGCGGAGCGCGGGCCAATGAGCAGTTCTTC.

The chain joins TRBV28 to TRBJ2-5, with TRBD1 matching 8 bases. The junction had 3 bases not matched to a gene; V was cut back by 5 bases and J by 4 bases. This CDR3 contains 13 residues. The germline V gene encodes CDR1 MDHEN and CDR2 SYDVKM. The CDR3 nucleotides are TGTGCCAGCAGTATACAGGGGGGAGAGACCCAGTACTTC. Translating it yields CASSIQGGETQYF.

V and J are TRBV28 and TRBJ2-5; 7 bases line up with TRBD2. Germline-derived CDR1 and CDR2 are MDHEN and SYDVKM. CDR3 length: 14 residues. V gave up 6 bases and J gave up 5 bases; unmatched junction bases: 9. Written as DNA, the CDR3 is TGTGCCAGCAGCAACTTCCGGGGGGATGAGACCCAGTACTTC. Its translation is CASSNFRGDETQYF.

This clone was detected only once. The rearrangement joins TRBV3-1 (or the pseudogene TRBV3-2) to TRBJ1-3; 10 nucleotides agree with TRBD1. This CDR3 region has 17 residues. Germline values: CDR1 LGHDT, CDR2 YNNKEL (reference sequence). The J segment lost 7 bases and the V segment lost 0 bases, leaving 9 bases of the junction unmatched. The CDR3: CASSQDTGTGVGNTIYF. The DNA for the CDR3 is TGTGCCAGCAGCCAAGATACCGGGACAGGGGTGGGGAACACCATATATTTT.

The rearrangement joins TRBV29-1 to TRBJ2-3; 13 bases agree with TRBD2. The CDR3 is 14 amino acids. Germline-derived CDR1 and CDR2 are SQVTM and ANQGSEA. Germline trimming cut 5 bases from V and 6 bases from J; bases unmatched to any gene: 5. The chain's CDR3 is CSVRLAGGTDTQYF. As DNA, the CDR3 is TGCAGCGTTCGACTAGCGGGAGGAACTGATACGCAGTATTTT.